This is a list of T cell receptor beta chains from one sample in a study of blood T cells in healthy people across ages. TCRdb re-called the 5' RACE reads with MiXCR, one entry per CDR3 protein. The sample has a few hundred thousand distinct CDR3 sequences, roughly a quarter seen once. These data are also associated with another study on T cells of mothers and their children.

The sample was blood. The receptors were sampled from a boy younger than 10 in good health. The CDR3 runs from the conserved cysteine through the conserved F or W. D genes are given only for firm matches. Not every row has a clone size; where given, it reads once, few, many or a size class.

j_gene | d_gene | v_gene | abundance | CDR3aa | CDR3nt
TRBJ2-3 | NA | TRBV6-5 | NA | CASSYSTGITDTQYF | TGTGCCAGCAGTTACTCGACCGGAATCACAGATACGCAGTATTTT
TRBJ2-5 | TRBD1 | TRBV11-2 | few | CASSRTGIKETQYF | TGTGCCAGCAGCCGGACAGGGATTAAAGAGACCCAGTACTTC
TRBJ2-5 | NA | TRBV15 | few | CATSLVQETQYF | TGTGCCACCAGCCTGGTCCAGGAGACCCAGTACTTC
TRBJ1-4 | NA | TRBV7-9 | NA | CATLQGEPEKLFF | TGTGCCACCCTACAGGGAGAACCGGAAAAACTGTTTTTT
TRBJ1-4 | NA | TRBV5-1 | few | CASPGDLREKLFF | TGCGCCAGCCCCGGAGACCTAAGGGAAAAACTGTTTTTT
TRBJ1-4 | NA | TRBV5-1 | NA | CASSGGEYRGEKLFF | TGCGCCAGCAGCGGTGGGGAGTATCGCGGTGAAAAACTGTTTTTT
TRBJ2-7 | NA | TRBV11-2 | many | CASSLDRQSEQYF | TGTGCCAGCAGCTTAGATCGGCAGTCCGAGCAGTACTTC
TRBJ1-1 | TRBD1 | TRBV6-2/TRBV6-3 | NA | CASSYPTGDPFEDTEAFF | TGTGCCAGCAGTTACCCGACAGGGGACCCCTTCGAGGACACTGAAGCTTTCTTT
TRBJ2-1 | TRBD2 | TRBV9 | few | CASTPSGRGHNEQFF | TGTGCCAGCACCCCTAGCGGGAGGGGGCACAATGAGCAGTTCTTC
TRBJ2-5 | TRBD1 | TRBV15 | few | CATSRRDRVAETQYF | TGTGCCACCAGCAGAAGGGACAGGGTGGCAGAGACCCAGTACTTC
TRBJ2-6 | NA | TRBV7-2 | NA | CASSLARRNANVLTF | TGTGCCAGCAGCTTGGCCAGGAGAAATGCCAACGTCCTGACTTTC
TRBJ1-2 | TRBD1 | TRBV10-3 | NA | CAISESRDSYGYTF | TGTGCCATCAGTGAGTCCCGGGACAGCTATGGCTACACCTTC
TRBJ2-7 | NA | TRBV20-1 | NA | CSASKMQGGLYEQYF | TGCAGTGCTAGTAAAATGCAGGGGGGGCTCTACGAGCAGTACTTC
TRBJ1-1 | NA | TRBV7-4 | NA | CASSLRTDTEAFF | TGTGCCAGCAGCTTACGGACAGACACTGAAGCTTTCTTT
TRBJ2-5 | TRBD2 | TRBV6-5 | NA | CASSSGTTRQYF | TGTGCCAGCAGTTCCGGGACTACACGGCAGTACTTC
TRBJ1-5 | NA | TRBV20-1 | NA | CSARVKGQLTQHF | TGCAGTGCTAGAGTCAAAGGGCAACTCACCCAGCATTTT
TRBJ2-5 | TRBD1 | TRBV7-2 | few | CASSPGTVWETQYF | TGTGCCAGCAGCCCCGGGACAGTATGGGAGACCCAGTACTTC
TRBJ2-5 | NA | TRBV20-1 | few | CSAKGEYQETQYF | TGCAGTGCTAAGGGCGAGTACCAAGAGACCCAGTACTTC
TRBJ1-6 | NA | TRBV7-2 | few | CASSLAGGRNSPLHF | TGTGCCAGCAGCTTAGCGGGGGGGCGGAATTCACCCCTCCACTTT
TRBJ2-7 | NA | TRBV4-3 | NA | CASSQDPLATYEQYF | TGCGCCAGCAGCCAAGATCCCCTAGCGACCTACGAGCAGTACTTC